Listed below are T cell receptor beta chains from one sample, sequenced in a study of T cell responses to AZD1222 COVID-19 vaccine. Some clones are missing from TCRdb's copy, which holds only in-frame ones; the method was immunoSEQ multiplex PCR. Among roughly 180,000 clones listed, roughly nine tenths were seen once. The sample here was peripheral blood, taken on day 0 of AZD1222 vaccination. The receptors stem from an adult in good health. Each CDR3 is given with its conserved first and last residue. A D gene is named only where the DNA matches it firmly. Expanded clones get a size class; other rows say once, few or many, or leave the size out.

v_call: TRBV5-1; d_call: TRBD2; j_call: TRBJ2-3; clone_size: NA; cdr3_aa: CASSSQRGSTDTQYF; cdr3_nt: TGCGCCAGCAGCTCTCAGCGGGGATCCACAGATACGCAGTATTTT
v_call: TRBV5-1; d_call: NA; j_call: TRBJ2-3; clone_size: NA; cdr3_aa: CASSLQGTDTQYF; cdr3_nt: TGCGCCAGCAGCCTGCAGGGCACAGATACGCAGTATTTT
v_call: TRBV5-6; d_call: NA; j_call: TRBJ2-5; clone_size: NA; cdr3_aa: CASTFTGAEQTQYF; cdr3_nt: TGTGCCAGCACCTTCACTGGCGCCGAGCAGACCCAGTACTTC
v_call: TRBV10-1; d_call: NA; j_call: TRBJ1-1; clone_size: few; cdr3_aa: CASRMGTYTEAFF; cdr3_nt: TGCGCCAGCAGGATGGGGACCTACACTGAAGCTTTCTTT
v_call: TRBV6-5; d_call: NA; j_call: TRBJ2-1; clone_size: NA; cdr3_aa: CASSYSVYEQFF; cdr3_nt: TGTGCCAGCAGTTATTCAGTTTATGAGCAGTTCTTC
v_call: TRBV3-1/TRBV3-2; d_call: TRBD2; j_call: TRBJ2-3; clone_size: NA; cdr3_aa: CASNRGGTDTQYF; cdr3_nt: TGTGCCAGCAACCGGGGGGGCACAGATACGCAGTATTTT
v_call: TRBV30; d_call: TRBD1; j_call: TRBJ1-5; clone_size: NA; cdr3_aa: CAWTGTGGLQPQHF; cdr3_nt: TGTGCCTGGACCGGGACAGGGGGTCTCCAGCCCCAGCATTTT
v_call: TRBV6-4; d_call: TRBD1; j_call: TRBJ2-2; clone_size: NA; cdr3_aa: CASRIYRGTGELFF; cdr3_nt: TGTGCCAGCAGAATTTACAGGGGCACCGGGGAGCTGTTTTTT
v_call: TRBV11-2; d_call: NA; j_call: TRBJ2-2; clone_size: NA; cdr3_aa: CASSSLRATNPLRAGELFF; cdr3_nt: TGTGCCAGCAGCTCACTCCGGGCCACTAATCCCCTGCGGGCCGGGGAGCTGTTTTTT
v_call: TRBV12-3/TRBV12-4; d_call: NA; j_call: TRBJ2-5; clone_size: NA; cdr3_aa: CASSFEGETQYF; cdr3_nt: TGTGCCAGCAGTTTTGAGGGTGAGACCCAGTACTTC
v_call: TRBV30; d_call: NA; j_call: TRBJ1-3; clone_size: NA; cdr3_aa: CAWRGSGNTIYF; cdr3_nt: TGTGCCTGGAGAGGCTCTGGAAACACCATATATTTT
v_call: TRBV6-5; d_call: TRBD1; j_call: TRBJ1-4; clone_size: NA; cdr3_aa: CASSRRQGREKLFF; cdr3_nt: TGTGCCAGCAGCAGGAGACAGGGGAGGGAAAAACTGTTTTTT
v_call: TRBV24-1; d_call: TRBD1; j_call: TRBJ1-2; clone_size: NA; cdr3_aa: CATSDTGTGNYGYTF; cdr3_nt: TGTGCCACCAGTGACACCGGGACAGGGAACTATGGCTACACCTTC
v_call: TRBV6-5; d_call: NA; j_call: TRBJ2-3; clone_size: NA; cdr3_aa: CASSYSGSYTQYF; cdr3_nt: TGTGCCAGCAGTTACTCTGGGTCGTATACGCAGTATTTT
v_call: TRBV4-1; d_call: NA; j_call: TRBJ2-1; clone_size: NA; cdr3_aa: CASSQESTLRYNEQFF; cdr3_nt: TGCGCCAGCAGCCAAGAGTCAACTCTTAGGTACAATGAGCAGTTCTTC
v_call: TRBV2; d_call: TRBD1; j_call: TRBJ2-7; clone_size: NA; cdr3_aa: CASSGGQWEYF; cdr3_nt: TGTGCCAGCAGTGGGGGACAGTGGGAGTACTTC
v_call: TRBV7-2; d_call: NA; j_call: TRBJ1-5; clone_size: NA; cdr3_aa: CASSLVGGGHNQPQHF; cdr3_nt: TGTGCCAGCAGCTTAGTCGGGGGTGGACACAATCAGCCCCAGCATTTT
v_call: TRBV27; d_call: NA; j_call: TRBJ1-2; clone_size: NA; cdr3_aa: CASSLSGPDSAMANYGYTF; cdr3_nt: TGTGCCAGCAGTTTAAGCGGCCCGGACAGCGCAATGGCTAACTATGGCTACACCTTC
v_call: TRBV6-5; d_call: TRBD1; j_call: TRBJ1-2; clone_size: NA; cdr3_aa: CASSYRGPSGYTF; cdr3_nt: TGTGCCAGCAGTTACAGGGGGCCGAGTGGCTACACCTTC
v_call: TRBV20-1; d_call: NA; j_call: TRBJ2-7; clone_size: once; cdr3_aa: CSASRGPDEQYF; cdr3_nt: TGCAGTGCTAGTAGAGGACCAGACGAGCAGTACTTC
v_call: TRBV6-1; d_call: TRBD1; j_call: TRBJ1-6; clone_size: NA; cdr3_aa: CASSESGTGNSPLHF; cdr3_nt: TGTGCCAGCAGTGAATCCGGGACAGGCAATTCACCCCTCCACTTT
v_call: TRBV7-2; d_call: NA; j_call: TRBJ1-5; clone_size: NA; cdr3_aa: CASSLAGGTGSLQRPQHF; cdr3_nt: TGTGCCAGCAGCTTAGCGGGGGGTACAGGGAGCCTGCAGCGGCCCCAGCATTTT
v_call: TRBV11-3; d_call: NA; j_call: TRBJ1-1; clone_size: medium-sized; cdr3_aa: CASSLKKNFGTPNTEAFF; cdr3_nt: TGTGCCAGCAGCCTTAAAAAAAATTTCGGGACACCGAACACTGAAGCTTTCTTT
v_call: TRBV5-1; d_call: NA; j_call: TRBJ2-3; clone_size: NA; cdr3_aa: CASSLSQAGDTQYF; cdr3_nt: TGCGCCAGCAGCTTGAGCCAGGCCGGGGATACGCAGTATTTT
v_call: TRBV6-2/TRBV6-3; d_call: TRBD1; j_call: TRBJ1-3; clone_size: NA; cdr3_aa: CASSYSMTDRNEHTIYF; cdr3_nt: TGTGCCAGCAGTTACTCGATGACGGACAGGAATGAACACACCATATATTTT
v_call: TRBV4-1; d_call: NA; j_call: TRBJ1-6; clone_size: NA; cdr3_aa: CASSPGSGSDSPLHF; cdr3_nt: TGCGCCAGCAGCCCCGGTTCGGGCTCTGATTCACCCCTCCACTTT
v_call: TRBV11-1; d_call: NA; j_call: TRBJ2-7; clone_size: NA; cdr3_aa: CASSLAQTEIYEQYF; cdr3_nt: TGTGCCAGCAGCTTAGCGCAAACAGAAATCTACGAGCAGTACTTC
v_call: TRBV12-3/TRBV12-4; d_call: NA; j_call: TRBJ2-4; clone_size: NA; cdr3_aa: CASSPNAVLKYF; cdr3_nt: TGTGCCAGCAGTCCCAATGCGGTGCTAAAGTACTTC
v_call: TRBV30; d_call: NA; j_call: TRBJ2-3; clone_size: NA; cdr3_aa: CAWTVGGPPDTQYF; cdr3_nt: TGTGCCTGGACGGTGGGGGGGCCCCCAGATACGCAGTATTTT